A single sample is the source of the 12 T cell receptor beta chains below, sequenced in a study of blood T cells in healthy people across ages. Alongside a J-beta primer mix, a sample-barcoded 5' primer served in a second PCR lasting about 7 to 12 cycles. TCRdb re-analysed the 5' RACE reads in MiXCR, keeping a single row per CDR3 protein. The sample includes hundreds of thousands of distinct CDR3 sequences, about 51% seen only once; the top ten take roughly 13%. The sample taken for sequencing was blood. The receptor set was obtained from a woman older than 75 in good health.

This clonotype was counted only a few times. The chain couples TRBV20-1 to TRBJ1-1; unclear D gene. Between the trimmed V and J ends, which lost 5 bases and 4 bases, there was a span of 8 bases. CDR3 length equals 11 residues. Germline CDR1 is DFQATT and CDR2 is SNEGSKA (reference sequence). Here the CDR3 reads CSAGRGTEAFF. The CDR3 region has the DNA TGCAGTGCTGGGCGGGGCACTGAAGCTTTCTTT.

This clonotype turned up a few times. Possible read error: a much larger clone is one base away. CDR3 residues: CAWSRASEQYF. In nucleotides, the CDR3 is TGTGCCTGGAGTAGAGCCAGCGAGCAGTACTTC. This chain joins TRBV30 and TRBJ2-5; D gene unclear. The J call may be mistaken, given a closer DNA end match to TRBJ2-7. Germline V gives CDR1 GTSNPN, CDR2 SVGIG (reference sequence). This CDR3 region has 11 residues.

This clonotype appeared many times. The chain joins TRBV12-3 or TRBV12-4 to TRBJ2-3; the D gene is possibly TRBD2 (5 bases). CDR3 length equals 15 residues. Trimming took 6 bases from V and 4 from J, leaving 17 bases between them. The CDR3 DNA is TGTGCCAGCAGCCAGCGTCGGGGTCCGTCAGATACGCAGTATTTT. Translated, it gives CASSQRRGPSDTQYF.

This clonotype was detected only a few times. The rearrangement uses TRBV29-1 and TRBJ2-1; D is ambiguous. Between the trimmed V and J ends, which lost 7 bases and 1 base, there was a span of 11 bases. Germline CDR1 reads SQVTM; CDR2 reads ANQGSEA. The CDR3 is made up of 13 amino acids. The CDR3 reads CSADRPSYNEQFF. DNA of the CDR3: TGCAGCGCGGACCGCCCTTCCTACAATGAGCAGTTCTTC.

The table lists this clonotype with a count of one. The gene calls are TRBV7-3 and TRBJ2-1, with a tentative D call TRBD2 (6 bases). The V gene lost 5 bases and the J gene lost 5 bases, with 16 bases spanning the gap. Germline V gives CDR1 SGHTA, CDR2 FQGTGA. This CDR3 is built from 15 residues. DNA of the CDR3: TGTGCCAGCAGCCGCCCCGACGGGGGAAACAATGAGCAGTTCTTC. Amino acids: CASSRPDGGNNEQFF. Drawing the rest from reference TRBV7-3 and TRBJ2-1, the complete variable domain is GAGVSQTPSNKVTEKGKYVELRCDPISGHTALYWYRQSLGQGPEFLIYFQGTGAADDSGLPNDRFFAVRPEGSVSTLKIQRTERGDSAVYLCASSRPDGGNNEQFFGPGTRLTVL.

This clonotype was seen a handful of times. The rearrangement joins TRBV7-2 to TRBJ1-5; TRBD1 might be the D (5 bases). Germline assignment: CDR1 SGHTA and CDR2 FQGNSA. Trimming left V 0 bases short and J 4 bases short, with 22 bases between. CDR3 length equals 19 residues. CDR3 sequence: CASSLAPQGWDEVNQPQHF. The CDR3 bases are TGTGCCAGCAGCTTAGCGCCCCAGGGATGGGATGAGGTAAATCAGCCCCAGCATTTT. Together with reference TRBV7-2 and TRBJ1-5, the CDR3 gives the full variable domain: GAGVSQSPSNKVTEKGKDVELRCDPISGHTALYWYRQSLGQGLEFLIYFQGNSAPDKSGLPSDRFSAERTGGSVSTLTIQRTQQEDSAVYLCASSLAPQGWDEVNQPQHFGDGTRLSIL.

V usage is TRBV9 and J usage is TRBJ2-4; TRBD1 or TRBD2 may be the D gene (6 bases each). This CDR3 is built from 16 residues. The V gene's germline CDR1 is SGDLS and CDR2 YYNGEE. Trimming pared 0 bases from V and 1 base from J, leaving 11 bases between. The CDR3, as DNA: TGTGCCAGCAGCGTAGATCCGGGGGCGGCCAAAAACATTCAGTACTTC. It translates to CASSVDPGAAKNIQYF.

This clonotype was found once. This sequence may be a read error, since a much larger clone differs from it by one base. The chain is built from TRBV2 and TRBJ2-3; D gene uncertain. Per germline, CDR1 SNHLY and CDR2 FYNNEI. This CDR3 spans 14 amino acids. V lost 6 bases, J lost 1 base, and 11 bases lay in between. CDR3 coding DNA: TGTGCCAGCAGACCAACGGGTCGCACAGATACGCAGTATTTT. Amino acid sequence: CASRPTGRTDTQYF.

In the case of this clonotype: This may be a read error, as it is one base from a much larger clone. V and J are TRBV7-9 and TRBJ1-2; 7 bases line up with TRBD1. This CDR3 has 15 residues. The germline V gene encodes CDR1 SEHNR and CDR2 FQNEAQ (reference sequence). J gave up 5 bases and V 5 bases, and 11 bases lay outside the gene matches. CDR3 in DNA: TGTGCCAGCAGCCCGATAGACAGGGTTGGATATGGCTACACCTTC. As protein: CASSPIDRVGYGYTF.

This clonotype was observed many times. This chain links TRBV5-1 with TRBJ2-7; 7 bases map to TRBD1. The CDR3 is made up of 13 amino acids. Germline CDR1 reads SGHRS; CDR2 reads YFSETQ. V lost 9 bases to trimming and J lost 2 bases; unmatched junction nucleotides: 8. The CDR3 here is CATRRGTAYEQYF. DNA of the CDR3: TGCGCCACCCGACGAGGGACAGCCTACGAGCAGTACTTC.

This clonotype occurred many times. This chain links TRBV12-3 or TRBV12-4 with TRBJ2-3, with D possibly being TRBD2 (6 bases). Trimming stripped 7 bases from V and 7 bases from J, with 15 bases between. CDR3 size: 13 residues. The CDR3 loop is CASTLLASHTQYF. The CDR3 DNA reads TGTGCCAGCACCCTACTAGCTTCTCATACGCAGTATTTT.

Concerning this clonotype itself: With a much larger clone just one base away, this may be a read error. The J gene is TRBJ2-1, the V gene TRBV29-1; D not resolved. With the DNA end fitting TRBJ2-7 better, the J assignment may be wrong. CDR1 and CDR2 (germline): SQVTM, ANQGSEA. The CDR3 is 12 residues long. CDR3 sequence: CSVSGSYNEQYF. CDR3 nucleotides: TGCAGCGTTTCCGGGTCCTACAATGAGCAGTACTTC.